The T cell receptor (beta chain) described here comes from a study of shared T cell receptors in the human thymus. The CDR3 spans 17 residues. Germline CDR1 is MNHNS and CDR2 is SASEGT. Trimming pared 3 bases from V and 3 bases from J, leaving 20 bases between. This clone was seen once. Repertoires were generated with immunoSEQ multiplex PCR, while TCRdb's copy carries only in-frame clones and drops some. Among about 730,000 clones listed, approximately 85% were seen once. The same sample was also used in a study of human thymus T cells. This second study says: Having surgery to correct congenital heart defects, healthy Finnish infants acted as the donors. Resections from corrective heart surgery provided thymus tissue. Reports from related research described highly overlapping thymic repertoires among unrelated individuals.

The chain couples TRBV6-1 to TRBJ1-2; D might be TRBD1 (5 bases). The specimen sequenced was thymocytes. This receptor was obtained from a girl under three years old with a congenital heart defect. CDR3 DNA sequence: TGTGCCAGCAGTGACCCGTCAATGGAGGGGCCCGACTATGGCTACACCTTC. Encoded protein: CASSDPSMEGPDYGYTF.